Given below is one T cell receptor (beta chain) in context. Its antigen is undetermined. It was with 60 Vbeta and 13 Jbeta primers that the PCR ran. Assay used: immunoSEQ multiplex PCR; TCRdb lists only in-frame clones, some missing. Among 95,000 to 150,000 clones, roughly 77% were seen once, and the ten largest hold more than 1.5%. Germline V lookup: CDR1 LNHNV, CDR2 YYDKDF (reference sequence). The ends lost 0 bases at V and 5 bases at J; junction bases unmatched: 4. The CDR3 runs to 14 residues. This entry comes from a study of cytomegalovirus exposure and HLA in healthy donors. Across the whole study: As an earlier analysis found, roughly 180 million T cells yielded 95 million to 130 million unique TCR beta sequences.

Study outcomes and limitations: As a later analysis revealed, the rate of TCR association differed by HLA locus, with DRB1 most and HLA-C fewest. Most observed TCR sequences were rare, whereas some public TCRs were detected in many donors.

The chain joins TRBV15 to TRBJ2-7; TRBD2 matches 7 bases. This clonotype originated in a man aged 18 to 35 in good health and CMV-seronegative. The sequencing input was PBMCs. The CDR3 region is CATSRDGRADEQYF. In nucleotides, the CDR3 is TGTGCCACCAGCAGAGATGGGAGGGCGGACGAGCAGTACTTC. The whole variable domain, filled in from reference TRBV15 and TRBJ2-7, reads DAMVIQNPRYQVTQFGKPVTLSCSQTLNHNVMYWYQQKSSQAPKLLFHYYDKDFNNEADTPDNFQSRRPNTSFCFLDIRSPGLGDTAMYLCATSRDGRADEQYFGPGTRLTVT.